A single sample is the source of the 28 T cell receptor beta chains below, sequenced in a study of siplizumab effects on memory and regulatory T cells (dated by TCRdb to the late 2010s). The protocol used for the library was the immunoSEQ multiplex PCR assay. The table comes from immuneACCESS by way of TCRdb, which keeps in-frame sequences with V and J called. Part of the clones is missing from these tables; in studies checked, under half for an unresolved V gene and the rest for unknown reasons. This sample has 100,000 or so clones in its table, and around 90% of those were observed once. The ten largest clones represent about 1.1% of the sample. Material for sequencing was CD4+ T cells sorted from blood. These receptors were taken from a human donor in good health.

The CDR3 here is CASSLKASRYGYTF. CDR3 DNA: TGTGCCAGCAGCTTAAAGGCCAGCCGCTATGGCTACACCTTC. This chain joins TRBV7-9 and TRBJ1-2; D gene ambiguous. Deletions cut 2 bases from V and 4 bases from J, with 11 bases between. Germline assignment: CDR1 SEHNR and CDR2 FQNEAQ (reference sequence). The CDR3 has 14 amino acids.

This chain connects TRBV10-3 to TRBJ2-3, with D perhaps TRBD2 (6 bases). V lost 0 bases and J 4 bases, leaving 11 bases between the germline ends. This CDR3 has 15 residues. Germline V gene data show CDR1 as ENHRY and CDR2 as SYGVKD. The CDR3, as DNA: TGTGCCATCAGTGAGTCGACTAGGGACCCAGATACGCAGTATTTT. Residues: CAISESTRDPDTQYF.

The chain couples TRBV6-5 to TRBJ1-4; D may be TRBD1 (5 bases). With 1 base removed from V and 7 bases from J, the gap between germline ends came to 13 bases. Germline lookup yields CDR1 MNHEY and CDR2 SVGAGI. The CDR3 has 15 residues. The CDR3, as DNA: TGTGCCAGCAGTTACTTCGAAGGGGTGGGTGAAAAACTGTTTTTT. It translates to CASSYFEGVGEKLFF.

V is TRBV6-5 and J is TRBJ1-6, with D maybe TRBD1 (5 bases). The V gene's germline CDR1 is MNHEY and CDR2 SVGAGI. This CDR3 contains 16 residues. The V end was cut by 6 bases, the J end by 6 bases, with 18 bases between. The CDR3 DNA sequence: TGTGCCAGCAGATACCAGGGTGTTAAGGGTAATTCACCCCTCCACTTT. The encoded protein is CASRYQGVKGNSPLHF.

This clone was detected only once. The V and J genes are TRBV7-9 and TRBJ2-1, with TRBD2 matching 12 bases. Germline lookup yields CDR1 SEHNR and CDR2 FQNEAQ (reference sequence). J was trimmed by 12 bases and V by 2 bases; bases with no gene match: 11. This CDR3 region has 16 residues. CDR3 loop: CASSLPTSGSGLRQFF. CDR3 nucleotides: TGTGCCAGCAGCTTACCGACTAGCGGGAGTGGTCTTCGGCAGTTCTTC.

The rearrangement links TRBV6-1 to TRBJ1-5; the D gene is possibly TRBD1 (6 bases). This CDR3 comprises 18 residues. Per the germline V gene, CDR1 is MNHNS and CDR2 is SASEGT. V gave up 4 bases and J gave up 6 bases, with 25 bases separating them. In DNA form, the CDR3 reads TGTGCCAGCAGTGCTTCGTCCGGGGGCGCAGCGGCTGGTCAGCCCCAGCATTTT. Translated: CASSASSGGAAAGQPQHF.

J is TRBJ2-3 and V is TRBV7-2, with TRBD1 matching 9 bases. Germline CDR1 reads SGHTA; CDR2 reads FQGNSA. CDR3 length: 14 amino acids. Losses at the gene ends were 8 bases for V and 5 bases for J; bases not matched to a gene: 8. The CDR3 loop is CASRPQGARDTQYF. The CDR3 DNA is TGTGCCAGCCGACCACAGGGGGCCAGAGATACGCAGTATTTT.

V usage is TRBV29-1 and J usage is TRBJ1-2; the D is unclear. Germline CDR1 and CDR2: SQVTM and ANQGSEA. The germline V and J ends were trimmed by 5 bases and 7 bases, with 14 bases remaining between them. CDR3 length equals 12 residues. This chain's CDR3 is CSVQYSGLGYTF. The CDR3 DNA follows: TGCAGCGTTCAGTACTCCGGGCTTGGCTACACCTTC.

This sequence joins TRBV20-1 and TRBJ2-7, with D hard to call. CDR1 is DFQATT and CDR2 is SNEGSKA in the germline V gene (reference sequence). The CDR3 has 10 amino acids. V lost 5 bases and J 1 base, leaving 3 bases between the germline ends. In DNA, the CDR3 is TGCAGTGCTGTGTCCTACGAGCAGTACTTC. Amino acid sequence: CSAVSYEQYF.

J is TRBJ2-5 and V is TRBV5-4, with D uncertain. The germline V gene has CDR1 SGHNT and CDR2 YYREEE (reference sequence). The CDR3 contains 13 residues. The V and J ends lost 2 bases and 0 bases respectively, with 5 bases between them. The CDR3 sequence is CASSFPNQETQYF. The CDR3 nucleotides read TGTGCCAGCAGCTTCCCGAACCAAGAGACCCAGTACTTC. The whole variable domain, remainder taken from reference TRBV5-4 and TRBJ2-5, is ETGVTQSPTHLIKTRGQQVTLRCSSQSGHNTVSWYQQALGQGPQFIFQYYREEENGRGNFPPRFSGLQFPNYSSELNVNALELDDSALYLCASSFPNQETQYFGPGTRLLVL.

The chain uses TRBV27 and TRBJ2-3, with D perhaps TRBD1 (5 bases). CDR1 is MNHEY, CDR2 SMNVEV, per germline (reference sequence). The CDR3 length is 16 residues. The V gene lost 2 bases and the J gene lost 0 bases, with 12 bases spanning the gap. This CDR3 reads CASSLRTLTSTDTQYF. In nucleotides, the CDR3 is TGTGCCAGCAGTTTACGGACACTAACTAGCACAGATACGCAGTATTTT.

The rearrangement uses TRBV6-6 and TRBJ2-2; 13 nucleotides agree with TRBD2. Germline V CDR1 and CDR2: MNHNY, SVGAGI (reference sequence). The junction had 4 bases not matched to a gene; V was cut back by 6 bases and J by 6 bases. This CDR3 has 15 amino acids. CDR3 region: CASRGLAGVAGELFF. Here the CDR3 DNA reads TGTGCCAGCAGAGGACTAGCGGGAGTAGCCGGGGAGCTGTTTTTT.

This rearrangement joins TRBV2 to TRBJ1-5; 7 bases are shared with TRBD1. Germline lookup yields CDR1 SNHLY and CDR2 FYNNEI. The CDR3 covers 14 residues. J gave up 6 bases and V 7 bases, and 9 bases lay outside the gene matches. The CDR3 is CASTLTGHGQPQHF. The CDR3 DNA follows: TGTGCCAGCACCTTGACAGGGCATGGTCAGCCCCAGCATTTT.

The rearrangement joins TRBV9 to TRBJ1-1; weak D call: TRBD1 (6 bases). Trimming stripped 4 bases from V and 1 base from J, with 17 bases between. The CDR3 loop spans 16 amino acids. CDR1 and CDR2 from the germline V gene are SGDLS and YYNGEE. In DNA form, the CDR3 reads TGTGCCAGCAGCCTCCATGCCGGGACACCGAACACTGAAGCTTTCTTT. It specifies CASSLHAGTPNTEAFF.

The V and J genes are TRBV18 and TRBJ2-7; 8 bases agree with TRBD1. Germline loops: CDR1 KGHSH, CDR2 LQKENI. There are 19 residues in the CDR3. V lost 6 bases to trimming and J lost 3 bases; unmatched junction nucleotides: 22. This CDR3 reads CASSLRGGAQTGEDYEQYF. The CDR3 nucleotides are TGTGCCAGCTCCCTACGCGGCGGGGCGCAGACAGGGGAGGACTACGAGCAGTACTTC.

The chain couples TRBV6-5 to TRBJ1-5; no firm D call. Germline CDR1 and CDR2: MNHEY and SVGAGI. V lost 4 bases and J 5 bases, leaving 9 bases between the germline ends. This CDR3 is built from 13 residues. The CDR3 coding sequence is TGTGCCAGCAGTTTTGCAGTGGATCAGCCCCAGCATTTT. It is translated as CASSFAVDQPQHF.

This clone appeared a few times. This chain links TRBV2 with TRBJ1-2; no definite D call. In germline, CDR1 is SNHLY, CDR2 FYNNEI. The germline V and J ends were trimmed by 5 bases and 4 bases, with 11 bases remaining between them. CDR3 size: 13 residues. The CDR3 bases are TGTGCCAGCAGTATTCAGTATGGCTATGGCTACACCTTC. It is translated as CASSIQYGYGYTF. Variable domain in full (rest from reference TRBV2 and TRBJ1-2): EPEVTQTPSHQVTQMGQEVILRCVPISNHLYFYWYRQILGQKVEFLVSFYNNEISEKSEIFDDQFSVERPDGSNFTLKIRSTKLEDSAMYFCASSIQYGYGYTFGSGTRLTVV.

The chain couples TRBV19 to TRBJ1-6; the D gene is possibly TRBD1 (5 bases). Trimming left V 10 bases short and J 7 bases short, with 11 bases between. This CDR3 region has 12 residues. CDR1 LNHDA and CDR2 SQIVND come from the germline V gene (reference sequence). In DNA, the CDR3 is TGTGCCACCCGACAGACGAATTCACCCCTCCACTTT. It codes for CATRQTNSPLHF.

The V call is TRBV10-1, the J call TRBJ1-5; the match to TRBD1 covers 7 bases. The CDR3 is made up of 13 amino acids. Trimming at V came to 6 bases and at J to 4 bases, leaving 3 bases not matched to a gene. From germline, CDR1 is WNHNN and CDR2 SYGVQD (reference sequence). Here the CDR3 reads CASSRDRNQPQHF. CDR3 sequence (DNA): TGCGCCAGCAGCCGGGACAGAAATCAGCCCCAGCATTTT.

This clone was picked up a small number of times. The chain has TRBV10-1 and TRBJ2-3, with D uncertain. Germline V CDR1 and CDR2: WNHNN, SYGVQD (reference sequence). V lost 0 bases to trimming and J lost 14 bases, with 15 bases between them. The CDR3 consists of 13 residues. CDR3 sequence (DNA): TGCGCCAGCAGTGAGTCTTCCCTCGTAAGGTTGTATTTT. As protein: CASSESSLVRLYF.

This clone has more than one count but fewer than ten. The chain links TRBV14 to TRBJ2-1; D gene uncertain. Trimming removed 3 bases from V and 3 bases from J, with 24 bases in between. The germline gives CDR1 SGHDN, CDR2 FVKESK. This CDR3 comprises 19 residues. CDR3 protein: CASSQLFVNIMAGYNEQFF. The CDR3 DNA sequence: TGTGCCAGCAGCCAGCTTTTCGTCAATATCATGGCCGGCTACAATGAGCAGTTCTTC. The variable domain in full, with the rest retrieved from reference TRBV14 and TRBJ2-1, is EAGVTQFPSHSVIEKGQTVTLRCDPISGHDNLYWYRRVMGKEIKFLLHFVKESKQDESGMPNNRFLAERTGGTYSTLKVQPAELEDSGVYFCASSQLFVNIMAGYNEQFFGPGTRLTVL.

This clone came up once. The rearrangement links TRBV7-9 to TRBJ1-2; D remains ambiguous. Germline V CDR1 and CDR2: SEHNR, FQNEAQ (reference sequence). This CDR3 spans 14 amino acids. The ends were cut back, 5 bases at V and 2 bases at J, with 12 bases in the middle. CDR3 residues: CASSADTENYGYTF. The CDR3 DNA is TGTGCCAGCAGCGCCGACACAGAAAACTATGGCTACACCTTC.

The chain employs TRBV27 and TRBJ2-7; unclear D gene. V was pared by 3 bases and J by 8 bases, with 8 bases between. The CDR3 contains 11 residues. The germline V gene has CDR1 MNHEY and CDR2 SMNVEV (reference sequence). The CDR3 DNA sequence: TGTGCCAGCAGTTTTGGGTCCCAGCAGTACTTC. Translating gives CASSFGSQQYF.

V gene TRBV19 combines with J gene TRBJ1-2; TRBD1 might be the D (6 bases). This CDR3 contains 13 residues. Trimming left V 6 bases short and J 4 bases short, with 12 bases between. Germline lookup yields CDR1 LNHDA and CDR2 SQIVND (reference sequence). The CDR3 region has the DNA TGTGCCAGTAGAAAGGACAGACGCTATGGCTACACCTTC. Amino acids: CASRKDRRYGYTF.

This chain joins TRBV25-1 and TRBJ2-3; 9 bases are a match to TRBD2. The V gene end was trimmed by 6 bases and the J gene end by 3 bases; junction bases not matched to a gene: 7. The length of the CDR3 is 15 residues. Germline V CDR1 and CDR2: MGHDK, SYGVNS. The chain's CDR3 is CASRAATSGTDTQYF. CDR3 DNA sequence: TGTGCCAGCAGAGCCGCGACTAGCGGTACAGATACGCAGTATTTT.

The genes are TRBV5-1 and TRBJ2-1, with 11 nucleotides matching TRBD2. V shed 5 bases and J 3 bases; nucleotides not matched to a gene: 4. CDR3 size: 15 residues. Germline values: CDR1 SGHRS, CDR2 YFSETQ. The CDR3 nucleotides are TGCGCCAGCAGGATAACTAGCGGGGGCTACAATGAGCAGTTCTTC. It is translated as CASRITSGGYNEQFF. The full variable domain, completed using reference TRBV5-1 and TRBJ2-1, is KAGVTQTPRYLIKTRGQQVTLSCSPISGHRSVSWYQQTPGQGLQFLFEYFSETQRNKGNFPGRFSGRQFSNSRSEMNVSTLELGDSALYLCASRITSGGYNEQFFGPGTRLTVL.

V is TRBV11-2 and J is TRBJ2-7; TRBD1 aligns across 8 bases. This CDR3 is 16 amino acids long. Trimming at V came to 7 bases and at J to 1 base, leaving 12 bases not matched to a gene. CDR1 and CDR2 (germline): SGHAT, FQNNGV. The CDR3 loop is CASILKRQGNSYEQYF. In nucleotides, the CDR3 is TGTGCCAGCATTTTAAAGAGACAGGGGAATTCCTACGAGCAGTACTTC.

The gene calls are TRBV7-6 and TRBJ1-5; the match to TRBD1 covers 7 bases. Per the germline V gene, CDR1 is SGHVS and CDR2 is FNYEAQ. The length of the CDR3 is 16 residues. After removal of 5 bases from V and 4 bases from J, the junction contained 11 bases not matched to a gene. DNA for the CDR3: TGTGCCAGCAGCCCGTTAACCGGGACAGAGAATCAGCCCCAGCATTTT. Translated, it gives CASSPLTGTENQPQHF.